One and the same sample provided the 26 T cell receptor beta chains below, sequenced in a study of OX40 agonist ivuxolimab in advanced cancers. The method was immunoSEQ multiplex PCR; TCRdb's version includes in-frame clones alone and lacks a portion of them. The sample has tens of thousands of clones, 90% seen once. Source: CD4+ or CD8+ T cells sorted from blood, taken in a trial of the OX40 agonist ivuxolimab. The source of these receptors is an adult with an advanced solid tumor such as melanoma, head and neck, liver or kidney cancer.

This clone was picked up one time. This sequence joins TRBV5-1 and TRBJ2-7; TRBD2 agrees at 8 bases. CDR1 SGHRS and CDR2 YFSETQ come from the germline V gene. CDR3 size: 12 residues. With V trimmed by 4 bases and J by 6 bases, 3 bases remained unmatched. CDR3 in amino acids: CASSPGLGEQYF. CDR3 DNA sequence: TGCGCCAGCAGCCCGGGACTAGGCGAGCAGTACTTC.

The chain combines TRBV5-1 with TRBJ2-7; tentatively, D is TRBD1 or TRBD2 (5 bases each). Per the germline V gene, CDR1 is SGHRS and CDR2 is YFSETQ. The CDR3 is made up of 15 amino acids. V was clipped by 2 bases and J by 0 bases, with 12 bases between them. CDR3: CASSFGALSSYEQYF. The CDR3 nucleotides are TGCGCCAGCAGCTTCGGGGCGCTTAGCTCCTACGAGCAGTACTTC.

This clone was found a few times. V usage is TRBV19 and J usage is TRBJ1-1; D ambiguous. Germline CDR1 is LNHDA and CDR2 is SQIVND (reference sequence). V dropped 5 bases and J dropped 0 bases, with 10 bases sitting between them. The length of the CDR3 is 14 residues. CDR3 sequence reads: CASSSALVNTEAFF. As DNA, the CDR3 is TGTGCCAGTAGTTCGGCCCTAGTGAACACTGAAGCTTTCTTT.

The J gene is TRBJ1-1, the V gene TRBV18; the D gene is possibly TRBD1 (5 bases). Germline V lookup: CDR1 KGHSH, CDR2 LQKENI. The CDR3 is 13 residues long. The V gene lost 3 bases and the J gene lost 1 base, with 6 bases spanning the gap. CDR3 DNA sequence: TGTGCCAGCTCACCGGGGGGGAACACTGAAGCTTTCTTT. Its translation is CASSPGGNTEAFF.

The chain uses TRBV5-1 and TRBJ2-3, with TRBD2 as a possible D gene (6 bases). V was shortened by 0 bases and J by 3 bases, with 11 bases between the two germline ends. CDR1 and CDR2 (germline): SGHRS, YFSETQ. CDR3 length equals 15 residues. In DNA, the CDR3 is TGCGCCAGCAGCTTGGGGTCCGGACTAACAGATACGCAGTATTTT. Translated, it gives CASSLGSGLTDTQYF.

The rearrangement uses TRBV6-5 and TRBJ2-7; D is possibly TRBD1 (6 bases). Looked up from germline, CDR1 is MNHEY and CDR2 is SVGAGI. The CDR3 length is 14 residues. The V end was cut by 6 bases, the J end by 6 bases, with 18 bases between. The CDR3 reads CASSRQDPRLEQYF. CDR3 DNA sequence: TGTGCCAGCAGCAGACAGGACCCCCGCCTCGAGCAGTACTTC.

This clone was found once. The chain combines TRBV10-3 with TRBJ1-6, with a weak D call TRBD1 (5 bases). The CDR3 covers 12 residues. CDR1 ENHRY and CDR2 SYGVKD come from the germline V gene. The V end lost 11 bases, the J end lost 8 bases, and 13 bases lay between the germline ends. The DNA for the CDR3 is TGTGCCGCGCAGGGATCAGATTCACCCCTCCACTTT. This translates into CAAQGSDSPLHF.

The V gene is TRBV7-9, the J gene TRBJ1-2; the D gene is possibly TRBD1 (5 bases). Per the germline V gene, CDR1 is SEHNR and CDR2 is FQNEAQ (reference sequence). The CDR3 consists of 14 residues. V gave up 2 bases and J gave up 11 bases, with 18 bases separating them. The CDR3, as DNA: TGTGCCAGCAGCTTACCGGGGACGGTCCTGGGGTACACCTTC. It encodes CASSLPGTVLGYTF.

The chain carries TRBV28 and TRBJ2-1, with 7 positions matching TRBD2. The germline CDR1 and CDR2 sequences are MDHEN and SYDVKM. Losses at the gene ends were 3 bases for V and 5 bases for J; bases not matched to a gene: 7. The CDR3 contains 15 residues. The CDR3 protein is CASSFVGGPHNEQFF. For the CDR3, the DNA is TGTGCCAGCAGTTTTGTGGGAGGGCCCCACAATGAGCAGTTCTTC.

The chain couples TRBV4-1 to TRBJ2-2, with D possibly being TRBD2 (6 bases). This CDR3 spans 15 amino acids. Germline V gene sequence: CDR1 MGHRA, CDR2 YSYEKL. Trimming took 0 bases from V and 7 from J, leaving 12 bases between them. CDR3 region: CASSQDIGEVGELFF. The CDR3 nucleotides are TGCGCCAGCAGCCAAGATATCGGGGAGGTCGGGGAGCTGTTTTTT.

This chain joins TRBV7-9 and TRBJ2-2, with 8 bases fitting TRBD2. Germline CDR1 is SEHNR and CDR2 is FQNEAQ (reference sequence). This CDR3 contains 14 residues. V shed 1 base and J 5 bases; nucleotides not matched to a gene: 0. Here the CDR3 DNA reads TGTGCCAGCAGCTTAGGCGGGGGGACCGGGGAGCTGTTTTTT. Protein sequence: CASSLGGGTGELFF.

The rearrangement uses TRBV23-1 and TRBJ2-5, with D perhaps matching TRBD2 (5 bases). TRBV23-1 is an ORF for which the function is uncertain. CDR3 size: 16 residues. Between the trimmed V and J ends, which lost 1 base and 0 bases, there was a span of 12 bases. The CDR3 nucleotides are TGCGCCAGCAGTCAATTGAGGGCCTTCAACCAAGAGACCCAGTACTTC. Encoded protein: CASSQLRAFNQETQYF.

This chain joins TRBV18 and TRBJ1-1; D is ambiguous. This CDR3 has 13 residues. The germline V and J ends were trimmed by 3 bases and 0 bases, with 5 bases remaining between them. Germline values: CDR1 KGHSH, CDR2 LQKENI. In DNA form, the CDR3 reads TGTGCCAGCTCACCGTCCATGAACACTGAAGCTTTCTTT. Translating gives CASSPSMNTEAFF.

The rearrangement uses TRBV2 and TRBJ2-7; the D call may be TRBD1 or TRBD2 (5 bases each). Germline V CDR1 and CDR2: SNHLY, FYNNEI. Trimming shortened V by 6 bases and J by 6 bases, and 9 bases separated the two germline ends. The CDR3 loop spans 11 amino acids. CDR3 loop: CASRWGSEQYF. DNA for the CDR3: TGTGCCAGCAGGTGGGGGTCCGAGCAGTACTTC.

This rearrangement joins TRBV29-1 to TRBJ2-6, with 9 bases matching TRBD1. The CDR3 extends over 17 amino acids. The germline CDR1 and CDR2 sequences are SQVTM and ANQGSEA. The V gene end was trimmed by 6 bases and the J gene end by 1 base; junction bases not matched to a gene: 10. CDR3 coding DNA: TGCAGCGTGGCCCGGGACAGGGATTTTTCTGGGGCCAACGTCCTGACTTTC. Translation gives CSVARDRDFSGANVLTF.

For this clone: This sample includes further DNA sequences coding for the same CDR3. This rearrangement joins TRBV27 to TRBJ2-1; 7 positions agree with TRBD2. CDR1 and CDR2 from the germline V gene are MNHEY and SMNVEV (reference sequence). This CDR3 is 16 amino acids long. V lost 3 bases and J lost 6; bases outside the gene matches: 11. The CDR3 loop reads CASSFPSGTGGNEQFF. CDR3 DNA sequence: TGTGCCAGCAGTTTCCCCTCCGGGACGGGGGGCAATGAGCAGTTCTTC.

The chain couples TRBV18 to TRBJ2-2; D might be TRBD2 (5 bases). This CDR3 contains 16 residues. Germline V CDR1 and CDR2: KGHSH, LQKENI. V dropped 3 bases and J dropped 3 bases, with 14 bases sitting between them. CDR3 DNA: TGTGCCAGCTCACCGAGGGAGAAGCGCGACACCGGGGAGCTGTTTTTT. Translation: CASSPREKRDTGELFF.

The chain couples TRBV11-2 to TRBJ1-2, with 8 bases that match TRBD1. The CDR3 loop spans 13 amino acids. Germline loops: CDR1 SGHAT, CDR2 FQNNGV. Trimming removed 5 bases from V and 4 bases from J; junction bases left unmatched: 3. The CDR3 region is CASSRQGLYGYTF. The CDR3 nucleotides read TGTGCCAGCAGCCGACAGGGGCTCTATGGCTACACCTTC.

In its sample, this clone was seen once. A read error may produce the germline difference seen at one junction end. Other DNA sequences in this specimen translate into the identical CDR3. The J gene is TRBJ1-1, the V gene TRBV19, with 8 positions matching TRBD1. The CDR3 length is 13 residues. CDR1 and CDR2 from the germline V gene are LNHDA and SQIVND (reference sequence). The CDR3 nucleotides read TGTGCCAGTACCACGGACAGGGCCACTGAAGCTTTTTTT. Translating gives CASTTDRATEAFF.

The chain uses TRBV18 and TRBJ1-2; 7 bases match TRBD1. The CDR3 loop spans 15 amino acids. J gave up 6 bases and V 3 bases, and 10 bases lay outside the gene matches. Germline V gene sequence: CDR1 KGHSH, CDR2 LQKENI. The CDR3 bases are TGTGCCAGCTCACCCTCTATGGACAGGCTCAATGGCTACACCTTC. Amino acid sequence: CASSPSMDRLNGYTF. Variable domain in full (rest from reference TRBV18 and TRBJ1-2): NAGVMQNPRHLVRRRGQEARLRCSPMKGHSHVYWYRQLPEEGLKFMVYLQKENIIDESGMPKERFSAEFPKEGPSILRIQQVVRGDSAAYFCASSPSMDRLNGYTFGSGTRLTVV.

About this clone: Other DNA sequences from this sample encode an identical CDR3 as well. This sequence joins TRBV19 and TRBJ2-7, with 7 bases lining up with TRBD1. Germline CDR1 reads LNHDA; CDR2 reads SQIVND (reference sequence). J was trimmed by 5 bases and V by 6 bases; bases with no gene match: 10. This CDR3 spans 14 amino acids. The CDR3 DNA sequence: TGTGCCAGTAGGCCCACCCCAGGGGGTCACGAGCAGTACTTC. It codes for CASRPTPGGHEQYF.

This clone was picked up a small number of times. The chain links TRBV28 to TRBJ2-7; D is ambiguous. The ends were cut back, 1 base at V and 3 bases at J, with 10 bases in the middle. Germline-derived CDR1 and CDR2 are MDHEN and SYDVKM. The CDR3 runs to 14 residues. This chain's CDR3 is CASSLSYRSYEQYF. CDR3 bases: TGTGCCAGCAGTTTATCGTACAGAAGCTACGAGCAGTACTTC.

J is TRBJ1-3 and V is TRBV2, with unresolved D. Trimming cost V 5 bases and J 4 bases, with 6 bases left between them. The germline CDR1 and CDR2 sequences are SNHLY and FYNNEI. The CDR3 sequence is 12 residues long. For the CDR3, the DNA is TGTGCCAGCAGTCGCGAGGGAAACACCATATATTTT. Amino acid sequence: CASSREGNTIYF.

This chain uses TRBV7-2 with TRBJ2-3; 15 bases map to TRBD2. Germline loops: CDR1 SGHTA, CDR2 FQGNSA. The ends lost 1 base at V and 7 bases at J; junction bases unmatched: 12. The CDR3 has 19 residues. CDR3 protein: CASSLGGLAGGWALNTQYF. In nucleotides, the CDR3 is TGTGCCAGCAGCTTAGGAGGACTAGCGGGAGGGTGGGCACTAAATACGCAGTATTTT.

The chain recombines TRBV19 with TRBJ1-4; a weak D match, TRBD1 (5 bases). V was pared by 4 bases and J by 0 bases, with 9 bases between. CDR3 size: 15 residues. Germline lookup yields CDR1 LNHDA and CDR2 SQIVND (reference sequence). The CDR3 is CASSTRQSTNEKLFF. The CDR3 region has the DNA TGTGCCAGTAGTACCCGACAGTCAACTAATGAAAAACTGTTTTTT.

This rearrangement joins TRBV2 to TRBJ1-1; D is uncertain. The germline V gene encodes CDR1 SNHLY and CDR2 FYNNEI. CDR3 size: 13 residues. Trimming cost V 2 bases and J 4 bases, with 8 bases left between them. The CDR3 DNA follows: TGTGCCAGCAGTGAAAGTTGGGGCACTGAAGCTTTCTTT. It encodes CASSESWGTEAFF.